The 30 T cell receptor beta chains reported below all come from one sample, sequenced in a study of control samples from healthy donors and cancer patients. Sequencing was performed with immunoSEQ multiplex PCR; in TCRdb, only in-frame clones are kept and a portion is missing. The data show some 150,000 clones, 94% seen once. The sequencing sample was made of PBMCs. The receptors originated from a man in his 60s with colorectal cancer.

The CDR3 DNA reads as TGCGCCAGCAGCCAAGTCCGGGGACTTTTAGGCTCCTACGAGCAGTACTTC. It encodes CASSQVRGLLGSYEQYF. The chain couples TRBV4-1 to TRBJ2-7; tentatively, D is TRBD2 (6 bases). V was cut by 1 base and J by 0 bases, with 16 bases left in between. This CDR3 comprises 17 residues. Germline V lookup: CDR1 MGHRA, CDR2 YSYEKL.

This chain connects TRBV28 to TRBJ1-2; tentatively, D is TRBD1 (6 bases). The CDR3 consists of 14 residues. CDR1 is MDHEN and CDR2 is SYDVKM in the germline V gene. V lost 3 bases to trimming and J lost 7 bases, with 15 bases between them. CDR3 nucleotide sequence: TGTGCCAGCAGTTTGAGGTACAGGGTGGGTGGCTACACCTTC. This sequence encodes CASSLRYRVGGYTF.

The chain combines TRBV18 with TRBJ2-3, with D possibly being TRBD2 (7 bases). V was pared by 8 bases and J by 3 bases, with 9 bases between. Germline CDR1 reads KGHSH; CDR2 reads LQKENI. The CDR3 extends over 12 amino acids. CDR3 sequence: CASRGATDTQYF. DNA of the CDR3: TGTGCCAGCCGGGGGGCAACAGATACGCAGTATTTT.

This clone came up a few times. This sequence joins TRBV5-6 and TRBJ1-5; D perhaps matches TRBD1 (6 bases). The CDR3 is 15 residues long. The germline V gene encodes CDR1 SGHDT and CDR2 YYEEEE. Trimming removed 4 bases from V and 0 bases from J, with 11 bases in between. The CDR3 loop reads CASSRGGFSNQPQHF. Written as DNA, the CDR3 is TGTGCCAGCAGCCGAGGGGGGTTTAGCAATCAGCCCCAGCATTTT.

The gene calls are TRBV6-2 or TRBV6-3 and TRBJ2-3, with 9 positions matching TRBD1. This CDR3 has 14 amino acids. Germline values: CDR1 MNHEY, CDR2 SVGEGT. V was clipped by 5 bases and J by 4 bases; unmatched bases: 4. The DNA of the CDR3 is TGTGCCAGCAGTAAGGGACAGGGCCCAGATACGCAGTATTTT. It specifies CASSKGQGPDTQYF.

The J gene is TRBJ1-2, the V gene TRBV7-9; D might be TRBD1 (5 bases). Germline-derived CDR1 and CDR2 are SEHNR and FQNEAQ (reference sequence). Between the trimmed V and J ends, which lost 5 bases and 3 bases, there was a span of 7 bases. This CDR3 is built from 12 residues. CDR3 loop: CASSVQDYGYTF. The CDR3 nucleotides read TGTGCCAGCAGCGTACAGGACTATGGCTACACCTTC. The complete variable domain, with remaining parts taken from reference TRBV7-9 and TRBJ1-2, reads DTGVSQNPRHKITKRGQNVTFRCDPISEHNRLYWYRQTLGQGPEFLTYFQNEAQLEKSRLLSDRFSAERPKGSFSTLEIQRTEQGDSAMYLCASSVQDYGYTFGSGTRLTVV.

The chain combines TRBV12-1 with TRBJ1-5; the table's D gene call, TRBD1, was not cross checked with the DNA. TRBV12-1 is an annotated pseudogene. The CDR3 sequence is 19 residues long. CDR3 DNA: TGTGCCAGCACCCCCGAGACAGGGCTGCGTTTAGGTAGCAATCAGCCCCAGCATTTT. Translated, it gives CASTPETGLRLGSNQPQHF.

V usage is TRBV5-4 and J usage is TRBJ1-1, with a weak D call TRBD1 (6 bases). The CDR3 covers 14 residues. Deletions cut 4 bases from V and 4 bases from J, with 14 bases between. Germline V lookup: CDR1 SGHNT, CDR2 YYREEE (reference sequence). CDR3 coding DNA: TGTGCCAGCAGCCCTACACAGGACAGCACTGAAGCTTTCTTT. This encodes CASSPTQDSTEAFF.

The gene calls are TRBV10-3 and TRBJ1-1; perhaps TRBD1 as D (5 bases). The V and J ends lost 7 bases and 4 bases respectively, with 13 bases between them. The CDR3 totals 13 residues. Germline-derived CDR1 and CDR2 are ENHRY and SYGVKD. This CDR3 is CAITGDPSTEAFF. In DNA form, the CDR3 reads TGTGCCATCACGGGGGATCCCAGCACTGAAGCTTTCTTT.

Only one count was recorded for this clone. The chain is built from TRBV2 and TRBJ2-1, with TRBD1 matching 7 bases. V dropped 1 base and J dropped 3; count of bases not matched to a gene: 6. CDR3 length equals 16 residues. CDR1 is SNHLY, CDR2 FYNNEI, per germline. The CDR3 region has the DNA TGTGCCAGCAGTGAAGGCACAGGGGCCCACTACAATGAGCAGTTCTTC. Its protein is CASSEGTGAHYNEQFF.

The chain joins TRBV9 to TRBJ2-5, with 10 bases aligning to TRBD2. V lost 0 bases and J lost 4; bases outside the gene matches: 9. This CDR3 contains 17 residues. Germline loops: CDR1 SGDLS, CDR2 YYNGEE. CDR3: CASSVGSSGGGLETQYF. The CDR3 nucleotides read TGTGCCAGCAGCGTAGGATCTAGCGGGGGAGGATTAGAGACCCAGTACTTC.

This chain uses TRBV7-8 with TRBJ1-2; 8 nucleotides line up with TRBD1. CDR1 SGHVS and CDR2 FQNEAQ come from the germline V gene. V lost 5 bases to trimming and J lost 7 bases; unmatched junction nucleotides: 9. There are 14 residues in the CDR3. The CDR3 is CASSEPGTGGGYTF. Written as DNA, the CDR3 is TGTGCCAGCAGCGAACCCGGGACAGGCGGTGGCTACACCTTC.

The chain employs TRBV19 and TRBJ2-7; D possibly corresponds to TRBD1 (5 bases). With 3 bases removed from V and 0 bases from J, the gap between germline ends came to 9 bases. In germline, CDR1 is LNHDA, CDR2 SQIVND (reference sequence). The CDR3 spans 14 residues. CDR3 in DNA: TGTGCCAGTAGTATGGGGCAGGGCTCCTACGAGCAGTACTTC. It encodes CASSMGQGSYEQYF. The whole variable domain, remainder taken from reference TRBV19 and TRBJ2-7, is DGGITQSPKYLFRKEGQNVTLSCEQNLNHDAMYWYRQDPGQGLRLIYYSQIVNDFQKGDIAEGYSVSREKKESFPLTVTSAQKNPTAFYLCASSMGQGSYEQYFGPGTRLTVT.

The chain recombines TRBV7-2 with TRBJ2-2; 12 nucleotides match TRBD1. The CDR3 runs to 16 residues. Germline V gene data show CDR1 as SGHTA and CDR2 as FQGNSA. The V gene end was trimmed by 5 bases and the J gene end by 3 bases; junction bases not matched to a gene: 4. The chain's CDR3 is CASSQGTGGYTGELFF. CDR3 DNA sequence: TGTGCCAGCAGCCAAGGGACAGGGGGCTACACCGGGGAGCTGTTTTTT.

The chain links TRBV5-1 to TRBJ1-2; D may be TRBD1 (6 bases). Germline V gene sequence: CDR1 SGHRS, CDR2 YFSETQ. The CDR3 contains 14 residues. V was cut by 4 bases and J by 7 bases, with 17 bases left in between. The CDR3 DNA reads as TGCGCCAGCAGCGAACCGGGACAACCTTCTGGCTACACCTTC. It is translated as CASSEPGQPSGYTF.

The gene calls are TRBV19 and TRBJ1-2; no clear D. V dropped 7 bases and J dropped 7 bases, with 13 bases sitting between them. The CDR3 has 12 amino acids. Looked up from germline, CDR1 is LNHDA and CDR2 is SQIVND (reference sequence). CDR3 residues: CASTKDSGGYTF. Here the CDR3 DNA reads TGTGCCAGTACTAAAGACTCCGGTGGCTACACCTTC. Supplemented by reference TRBV19 and TRBJ1-2, the full variable domain reads DGGITQSPKYLFRKEGQNVTLSCEQNLNHDAMYWYRQDPGQGLRLIYYSQIVNDFQKGDIAEGYSVSREKKESFPLTVTSAQKNPTAFYLCASTKDSGGYTFGSGTRLTVV.

The chain couples TRBV2 to TRBJ2-5, with D possibly matching TRBD2 (7 bases). With 1 base removed from V and 4 bases from J, the gap between germline ends came to 13 bases. This CDR3 is 15 amino acids long. Germline CDR1 reads SNHLY; CDR2 reads FYNNEI. CDR3 sequence reads: CASSEGAGAGETQYF. DNA of the CDR3: TGTGCCAGCAGTGAAGGGGCGGGGGCTGGAGAGACCCAGTACTTC.

This chain joins TRBV5-8 and TRBJ1-1; D gene unclear. V lost 3 bases and J 4 bases, leaving 7 bases between the germline ends. The germline V gene encodes CDR1 SGHTS and CDR2 YDEGEE. There are 12 residues in the CDR3. The chain's CDR3 is CASSSWSTEAFF. In DNA, the CDR3 is TGTGCCAGCAGCTCCTGGAGCACTGAAGCTTTCTTT.

This rearrangement joins TRBV21-1 to TRBJ2-7. TRBV21-1 is a listed pseudogene. This CDR3 spans 19 amino acids. The CDR3 spells CASSKGSLWTALKDYEQYF. The CDR3 bases are TGTGCCAGCAGCAAAGGAAGCCTGTGGACCGCCCTTAAGGATTACGAGCAGTACTTC.

The CDR3 coding sequence is TGTGCCAGCAGAAGACAGGGGGCTTCCTACGAGCAGTACTTC. This translates into CASRRQGASYEQYF. The V gene is TRBV27, the J gene TRBJ2-7; 10 nucleotides agree with TRBD1. The germline V gene encodes CDR1 MNHEY and CDR2 SMNVEV (reference sequence). The CDR3 length is 14 residues. The V segment lost 6 bases and the J segment 1 base; nucleotides outside the gene matches: 3.

The V call is TRBV19, the J call TRBJ1-2; TRBD1 agrees at 7 bases. The V and J ends lost 8 bases and 5 bases, in that order; junction bases with no gene match: 5. The CDR3 covers 12 residues. Germline values: CDR1 LNHDA, CDR2 SQIVND (reference sequence). The CDR3 DNA follows: TGTGCCAGTCGACAGGGCCCGTATGGCTACACCTTC. Amino acids: CASRQGPYGYTF. Supplemented by reference TRBV19 and TRBJ1-2, the full variable domain reads DGGITQSPKYLFRKEGQNVTLSCEQNLNHDAMYWYRQDPGQGLRLIYYSQIVNDFQKGDIAEGYSVSREKKESFPLTVTSAQKNPTAFYLCASRQGPYGYTFGSGTRLTVV.

The sample holds one count of this clone. DNA of the CDR3: TGTGCCAGCAGCCGAGGACAGGCCCCCTACGAGCAGTACTTC. This codes for CASSRGQAPYEQYF. This rearrangement joins TRBV6-2 or TRBV6-3 to TRBJ2-7, with 7 nucleotides matching TRBD1. The trim removed 6 bases at V and 2 bases at J, leaving 7 bases unmatched. There are 14 residues in the CDR3. The germline V gene has CDR1 MNHEY and CDR2 SVGEGT.

This chain uses TRBV29-1 with TRBJ2-7; D may be TRBD1 or TRBD2 (5 bases each). The ends were cut back, 6 bases at V and 0 bases at J, with 9 bases in the middle. The length of the CDR3 is 12 residues. In germline, CDR1 is SQVTM, CDR2 ANQGSEA. The CDR3 region has the DNA TGCAGCGTCGAGGGGCTCTCCTACGAGCAGTACTTC. The encoded protein is CSVEGLSYEQYF.

The J gene is TRBJ2-3, the V gene TRBV4-3; 12 bases are shared with TRBD2. CDR3 length: 18 amino acids. Germline assignment: CDR1 LGHNA and CDR2 YSLEER. V was pared by 1 base and J by 3 bases, with 8 bases of the junction left unmatched. Here the CDR3 DNA reads TGCGCCAGCAGCCAAGCACCCCGGACTAGCGGGGCAACAGATACGCAGTATTTT. This sequence encodes CASSQAPRTSGATDTQYF.

CDR3 residues: CASSDPRGNTEAFF. The CDR3 nucleotides read TGTGCCAGCAGTGACCCCAGGGGGAACACTGAAGCTTTCTTT. The chain couples TRBV2 to TRBJ1-1; D perhaps matches TRBD1 (6 bases). With 3 bases removed from V and 1 base from J, the gap between germline ends came to 9 bases. The germline gives CDR1 SNHLY, CDR2 FYNNEI. CDR3 length: 14 amino acids.

The chain's CDR3 is CASSPPSGNTGELFF. As DNA, the CDR3 is TGTGCCAGCTCACCTCCCAGTGGTAACACCGGGGAGCTGTTTTTT. The J gene is TRBJ2-2, the V gene TRBV18; unclear D gene. V was trimmed by 3 bases and J by 2 bases, leaving 10 bases between them. CDR3 size: 15 residues. Germline loops: CDR1 KGHSH, CDR2 LQKENI.

This chain joins TRBV3-1 (or the pseudogene TRBV3-2) and TRBJ2-7; possible D gene TRBD1, 5 bases. This CDR3 has 15 residues. V gave up 3 bases and J gave up 6 bases, with 18 bases separating them. From germline, CDR1 is LGHDT and CDR2 YNNKEL (reference sequence). CDR3 amino acids: CASSHSRIGVTEQYF. CDR3 DNA sequence: TGTGCCAGCAGCCATTCCCGTATAGGGGTGACCGAGCAGTACTTC.

The chain combines TRBV29-1 with TRBJ1-1; D possibly corresponds to TRBD1 (5 bases). V lost 6 bases and J lost 3, with 11 bases in between. The CDR3 totals 12 residues. Germline values: CDR1 SQVTM, CDR2 ANQGSEA. The CDR3 DNA is TGCAGCGTACTGACAGACTACACTGAAGCTTTCTTT. Its translation is CSVLTDYTEAFF.

The V and J genes are TRBV18 and TRBJ2-7; maybe TRBD1 (6 bases). Trimming cost V 1 base and J 7 bases, with 11 bases left between them. Germline CDR1 KGHSH, CDR2 LQKENI. There are 13 residues in the CDR3. Here the CDR3 reads CASSPHRAGEQYF. The CDR3 coding sequence is TGTGCCAGCTCACCACACAGGGCTGGAGAGCAGTACTTC.

This chain joins TRBV11-2 and TRBJ1-1; no clear D. There are 12 residues in the CDR3. Trimming cost V 0 bases and J 12 bases, with 11 bases left between them. The germline gives CDR1 SGHAT, CDR2 FQNNGV. The CDR3 DNA reads as TGTGCCAGCAGCTTAGATCACAGACAAACTTTCTTT. Translation: CASSLDHRQTFF.